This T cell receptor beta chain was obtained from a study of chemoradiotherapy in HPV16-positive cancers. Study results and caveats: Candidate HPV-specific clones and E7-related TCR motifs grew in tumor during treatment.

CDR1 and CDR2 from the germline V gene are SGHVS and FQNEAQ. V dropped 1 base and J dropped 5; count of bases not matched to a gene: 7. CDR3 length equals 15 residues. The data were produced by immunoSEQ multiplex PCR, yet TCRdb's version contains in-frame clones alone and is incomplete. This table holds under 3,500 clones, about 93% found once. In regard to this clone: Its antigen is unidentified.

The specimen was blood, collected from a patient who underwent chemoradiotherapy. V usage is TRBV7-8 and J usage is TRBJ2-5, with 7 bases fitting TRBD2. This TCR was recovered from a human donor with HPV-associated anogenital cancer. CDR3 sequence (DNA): TGTGCCAGCAGCTTAGAAACTAGCGCGGGGGAGACCCAGTACTTC. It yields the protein CASSLETSAGETQYF.